This section outlines one T cell receptor beta chain sequence together with its context. Only in-frame clones appear in the TCRdb table, and some are missing; sequencing was by immunoSEQ multiplex PCR. The data hold some 470,000 clones, with about 82% observed a single time. The sample comes from a study of shared clonotypes between healthy human individuals. The CDR3 loop spans 18 amino acids. V lost 1 base to trimming and J lost 1 base; unmatched junction nucleotides: 9. Germline values: CDR1 SGHVS, CDR2 FQNEAQ. The chain carries TRBV7-8 and TRBJ2-2; 7 bases fit TRBD2. Material for sequencing was PBMCs. The origin of this receptor is a middle-aged woman in good health. Some clones in this sample may be carry-over from other donors' samples. CDR3 loop: CASSLGRPGTKNTGELFF. DNA for the CDR3: TGTGCCAGCAGCTTAGGCCGCCCCGGGACTAAGAACACCGGGGAGCTGTTTTTT.